Following are 22 T cell receptor beta chains from one sample sequenced in a study of blood T cell repertoires in COVID-19 (dated by TCRdb to 2019 to 2021). Library prep was done by the immunoSEQ multiplex PCR assay. TCRdb stores this immuneACCESS table with in-frame sequences only. Part of the clones is absent; in the studies checked, under half of the shortfall reflects unresolved V genes, and no reason is known for the rest. The table for this sample lists 400,000 to 450,000 clones; about 90% of them were counted only once. Less than 0.95% of the sample is held by the ten biggest clonotypes. Material for sequencing was peripheral blood. The receptor source for this set is a young man with COVID-19, enrolled during active disease.

The J gene is TRBJ1-1, the V gene TRBV5-1; a possible D gene is TRBD1 (6 bases). Germline assignment: CDR1 SGHRS and CDR2 YFSETQ. This CDR3 spans 12 amino acids. V lost 4 bases and J lost 8, with 12 bases in between. The CDR3, as DNA: TGCGCCAGCAGCCCACAGGGTAAGGAAGCTTTCTTT. Translated, it gives CASSPQGKEAFF. The whole variable domain, remainder taken from reference TRBV5-1 and TRBJ1-1, is KAGVTQTPRYLIKTRGQQVTLSCSPISGHRSVSWYQQTPGQGLQFLFEYFSETQRNKGNFPGRFSGRQFSNSRSEMNVSTLELGDSALYLCASSPQGKEAFFGQGTRLTVV.

The chain has TRBV11-2 and TRBJ2-2; weak D call: TRBD2 (6 bases). Trimming pared 1 base from V and 4 bases from J, leaving 10 bases between. The CDR3 contains 15 residues. Germline CDR1 and CDR2: SGHAT and FQNNGV. CDR3 sequence reads: CASSLGGTSTGELFF. CDR3 nucleotides: TGTGCCAGCAGCTTAGGTGGGACTTCCACCGGGGAGCTGTTTTTT. The full variable domain, its missing parts supplied by reference TRBV11-2 and TRBJ2-2, is EAGVAQSPRYKIIEKRQSVAFWCNPISGHATLYWYQQILGQGPKLLIQFQNNGVVDDSQLPKDRFSAERLKGVDSTLKIQPAKLEDSAVYLCASSLGGTSTGELFFGEGSRLTVL.

The J gene is TRBJ1-6, the V gene TRBV21-1. TRBV21-1 is a pseudogene locus. CDR3 size: 16 residues. The DNA of the CDR3 is TGTGCCAGCAGCAAAGGTGGCGGCTCCTATAATTCACCCCTCCACTTT. Protein: CASSKGGGSYNSPLHF.

This rearrangement joins TRBV29-1 to TRBJ1-2, with D unclear. The V end lost 2 bases, the J end lost 1 base, and 8 bases lay between the germline ends. Germline V gene sequence: CDR1 SQVTM, CDR2 ANQGSEA. The CDR3 length is 13 residues. This chain's CDR3 is CSVELGYNYGYTF. The CDR3 DNA reads TGCAGCGTTGAACTAGGATATAACTATGGCTACACCTTC.

The chain recombines TRBV3-1 (or the pseudogene TRBV3-2) with TRBJ2-3, with TRBD2 matching 7 bases. V was pared by 8 bases and J by 1 base, with 6 bases of the junction left unmatched. Germline values: CDR1 LGHDT, CDR2 YNNKEL (reference sequence). The length of the CDR3 is 14 residues. CDR3 in amino acids: CASGLLAGTDTQYF. As DNA, the CDR3 is TGTGCCAGCGGCTTGCTAGCGGGCACAGATACGCAGTATTTT.

The DNA for the CDR3 is TGTGCCAGCAGTTACCCTAATCGGGGGACTAGAAACATTCAGTACTTC. Amino acids: CASSYPNRGTRNIQYF. The V gene is TRBV6-5, the J gene TRBJ2-4; 8 bases agree with TRBD2. CDR1 is MNHEY and CDR2 is SVGAGI in the germline V gene. This CDR3 has 16 residues. Trimming cost V 2 bases and J 6 bases; bases outside gene matches: 9.

This sequence joins TRBV9 and TRBJ1-6, with 8 bases matching TRBD1. Per the germline V gene, CDR1 is SGDLS and CDR2 is YYNGEE. This CDR3 has 14 residues. Unmatched junction bases numbered 4, after V lost 2 bases and J lost 9 bases. CDR3 residues: CASSVETGVSPLHF. CDR3 in DNA: TGTGCCAGCAGCGTGGAGACAGGGGTTTCACCCCTCCACTTT.

The rearrangement links TRBV7-8 to TRBJ2-3; 7 bases map to TRBD2. CDR1 is SGHVS and CDR2 is FQNEAQ in the germline V gene. The CDR3 runs 17 residues. V lost 6 bases and J lost 0; bases outside the gene matches: 12. In DNA, the CDR3 is TGTGCCAGCAGGTTGATAGGCGGGAGTTTCAGCACAGATACGCAGTATTTT. The encoded protein is CASRLIGGSFSTDTQYF.

The CDR3 bases are TGCAGCGTCTGGCGGGGGGGCTGGGACACTGAAGCTTTCTTT. This gives the protein CSVWRGGWDTEAFF. This rearrangement joins TRBV29-1 to TRBJ1-1; tentative D call: TRBD1 (6 bases). V was cut by 6 bases and J by 3 bases, with 17 bases left in between. The CDR3 is 14 residues long. Germline lookup yields CDR1 SQVTM and CDR2 ANQGSEA.

The chain is built from TRBV2 and TRBJ1-2; D is unresolved. Trimming shortened V by 1 base and J by 9 bases, and 15 bases separated the two germline ends. The CDR3 length is 14 residues. Germline V CDR1 and CDR2: SNHLY, FYNNEI. Here the CDR3 DNA reads TGTGCCAGCAGTGAAGAGGCGGCGGGGAAAAGCTACACCTTC. This sequence encodes CASSEEAAGKSYTF.

This clone was detected many times. J is TRBJ2-5 and V is TRBV29-1, with 12 bases aligning to TRBD2. Per germline, CDR1 SQVTM and CDR2 ANQGSEA. The CDR3 consists of 13 residues. Trimming removed 6 bases from V and 5 bases from J; junction bases left unmatched: 4. CDR3 DNA: TGCAGCGTGACTAGCGGGAGTGGCGAGACCCAGTACTTC. Translation gives CSVTSGSGETQYF.

The V gene is TRBV7-8, the J gene TRBJ2-5; D perhaps matches TRBD2 (6 bases). Germline assignment: CDR1 SGHVS and CDR2 FQNEAQ. Trimming took 5 bases from V and 2 from J, leaving 18 bases between them. The CDR3 totals 16 residues. CDR3 in DNA: TGTGCCAGCAGCAACCCCGTCGATAGCGGACAAGAGACCCAGTACTTC. Its translation is CASSNPVDSGQETQYF. The complete variable domain, with remaining parts taken from reference TRBV7-8 and TRBJ2-5, reads GAGVSQSPRYKVAKRGQDVALRCDPISGHVSLFWYQQALGQGPEFLTYFQNEAQLDKSGLPSDRFFAERPEGSVSTLKIQRTQQEDSAVYLCASSNPVDSGQETQYFGPGTRLLVL.

The chain carries TRBV12-5 and TRBJ2-5; possible D gene TRBD1, 5 bases. CDR3 length: 14 residues. Trimming took 6 bases from V and 1 from J, leaving 12 bases between them. CDR1 is LGHNT, CDR2 FRNRAP, per germline. As DNA, the CDR3 is TGTGCTAGTGGGACAGAGACGGTCCAAGAGACCCAGTACTTC. It specifies CASGTETVQETQYF. The full variable domain, completed using reference TRBV12-5 and TRBJ2-5, is DARVTQTPRHKVTEMGQEVTMRCQPILGHNTVFWYRQTMMQGLELLAYFRNRAPLDDSGMPKDRFSAEMPDATLATLKIQPSEPRDSAVYFCASGTETVQETQYFGPGTRLLVL.

The rearrangement joins TRBV5-1 to TRBJ2-3; TRBD2 matches 7 bases. After removal of 0 bases from V and 5 bases from J, the junction contained 3 bases not matched to a gene. The CDR3 contains 14 residues. The germline V gene encodes CDR1 SGHRS and CDR2 YFSETQ. The CDR3 loop reads CASSLAREGDTQYF. In nucleotides, the CDR3 is TGCGCCAGCAGCTTGGCCAGGGAGGGAGATACGCAGTATTTT.

The V gene is TRBV21-1, the J gene TRBJ1-4. TRBV21-1 is deemed a pseudogene. This CDR3 comprises 15 residues. CDR3 residues: CASSPDLPGGEKLFF. In DNA, the CDR3 is TGTGCCAGCAGCCCTGACCTTCCAGGAGGGGAAAAACTGTTTTTT.

The chain employs TRBV11-2 and TRBJ2-3; 13 nucleotides match TRBD2. This CDR3 is built from 17 residues. CDR1 and CDR2 from the germline V gene are SGHAT and FQNNGV. After removal of 2 bases from V and 2 bases from J, the junction contained 4 bases not matched to a gene. The CDR3 DNA reads as TGTGCCAGCAGCTTAAGACTAGCGGGGGGCAACACAGATACGCAGTATTTT. Protein: CASSLRLAGGNTDTQYF.

The chain combines TRBV6-5 with TRBJ2-3; D might be TRBD2 (6 bases). V was trimmed by 2 bases and J by 10 bases, leaving 13 bases between them. This CDR3 contains 13 residues. Per the germline V gene, CDR1 is MNHEY and CDR2 is SVGAGI. This CDR3 reads CASSYASSAPQYF. Here the CDR3 DNA reads TGTGCCAGCAGTTACGCCTCTAGCGCTCCGCAGTATTTT.

The genes are TRBV7-3 and TRBJ2-2; TRBD2 matches at 7 bases. CDR3 size: 15 residues. Per germline, CDR1 SGHTA and CDR2 FQGTGA. V dropped 2 bases and J dropped 6; count of bases not matched to a gene: 6. This chain's CDR3 is CASSLHGLVSGELFF. The CDR3, as DNA: TGTGCCAGCAGCTTACACGGACTAGTGTCCGGGGAGCTGTTTTTT.

The V call is TRBV23-1, the J call TRBJ1-4; 10 bases are a match to TRBD1. TRBV23-1 is an ORF, and what it does is uncertain. The CDR3 sequence is 22 residues long. V lost 6 bases and J lost 0; bases outside the gene matches: 22. CDR3: CASRIRDRGNLVVLSTNEKLFF. As DNA, the CDR3 is TGCGCCAGCAGAATCCGGGACAGGGGTAATCTTGTCGTTCTTTCAACTAATGAAAAACTGTTTTTT.

Worth noting for this clone: The identical CDR3 is also encoded by other nucleotide sequences in the sample. The CDR3 DNA reads TGCGCCAGCAGCCTAGGGACAGGCGGCAATGAGCAGTTCTTC. This encodes CASSLGTGGNEQFF. This rearrangement joins TRBV5-1 to TRBJ2-1; 8 bases align to TRBD1. The germline V gene has CDR1 SGHRS and CDR2 YFSETQ. The CDR3 contains 14 residues. The junction had 6 bases not matched to a gene; V was cut back by 4 bases and J by 6 bases.

Of note for this clone: Other DNA sequences in this sample translate to the same CDR3. This sequence joins TRBV9 and TRBJ2-1; D is perhaps TRBD1 (5 bases). The CDR3 consists of 15 residues. From germline, CDR1 is SGDLS and CDR2 YYNGEE. The V end lost 1 base, the J end lost 1 base, and 9 bases lay between the germline ends. The DNA for the CDR3 is TGTGCCAGCAGCGTAACAGGTTCGTCCTACAATGAGCAGTTCTTC. Translated: CASSVTGSSYNEQFF.

This rearrangement joins TRBV27 to TRBJ2-7; maybe TRBD1 (5 bases). This CDR3 has 14 residues. V lost 7 bases, J lost 2 bases, and 15 bases lay in between. Germline assignment: CDR1 MNHEY and CDR2 SMNVEV (reference sequence). CDR3 loop: CASKVIGAAYEQYF. CDR3 coding DNA: TGTGCCAGCAAAGTTATTGGGGCGGCCTACGAGCAGTACTTC.